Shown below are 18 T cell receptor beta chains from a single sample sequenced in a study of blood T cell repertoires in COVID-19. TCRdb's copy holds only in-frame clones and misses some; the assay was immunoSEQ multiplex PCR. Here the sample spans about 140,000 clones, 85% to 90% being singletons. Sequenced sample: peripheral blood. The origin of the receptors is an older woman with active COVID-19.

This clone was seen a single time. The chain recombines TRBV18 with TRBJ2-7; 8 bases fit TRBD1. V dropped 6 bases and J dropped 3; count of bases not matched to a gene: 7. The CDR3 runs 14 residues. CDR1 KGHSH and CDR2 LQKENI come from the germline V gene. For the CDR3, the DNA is TGTGCCAGCTCGTCGGACAGGGATTACTACGAGCAGTACTTC. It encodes CASSSDRDYYEQYF.

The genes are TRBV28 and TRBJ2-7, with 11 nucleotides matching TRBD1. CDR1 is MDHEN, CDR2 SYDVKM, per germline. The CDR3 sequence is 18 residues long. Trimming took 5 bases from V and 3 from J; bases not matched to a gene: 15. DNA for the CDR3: TGTGCCAGCAGTCTCCTCTTGTCCTGGACAGGGGGCCGCTACGAGCAGTACTTC. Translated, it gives CASSLLLSWTGGRYEQYF.

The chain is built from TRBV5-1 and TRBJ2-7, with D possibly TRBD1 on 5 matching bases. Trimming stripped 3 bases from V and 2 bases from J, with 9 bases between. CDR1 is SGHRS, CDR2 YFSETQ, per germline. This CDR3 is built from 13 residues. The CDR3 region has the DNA TGCGCCAGCAGCTCTGGGGCTACCTACGAGCAGTACTTC. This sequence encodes CASSSGATYEQYF. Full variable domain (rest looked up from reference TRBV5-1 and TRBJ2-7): KAGVTQTPRYLIKTRGQQVTLSCSPISGHRSVSWYQQTPGQGLQFLFEYFSETQRNKGNFPGRFSGRQFSNSRSEMNVSTLELGDSALYLCASSSGATYEQYFGPGTRLTVT.

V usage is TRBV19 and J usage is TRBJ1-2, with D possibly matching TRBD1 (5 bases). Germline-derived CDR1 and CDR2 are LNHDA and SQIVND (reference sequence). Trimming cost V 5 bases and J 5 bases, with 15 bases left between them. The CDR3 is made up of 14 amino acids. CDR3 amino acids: CASSQGRRSYGYTF. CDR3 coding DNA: TGTGCCAGTAGTCAGGGCAGGAGATCGTATGGCTACACCTTC.

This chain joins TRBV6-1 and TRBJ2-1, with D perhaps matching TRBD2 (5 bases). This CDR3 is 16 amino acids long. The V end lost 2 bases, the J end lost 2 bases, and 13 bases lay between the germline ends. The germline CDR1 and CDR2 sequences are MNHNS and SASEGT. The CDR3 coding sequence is TGTGCCAGCAGTGAACGGGAAATAGGGACCTACAATGAGCAGTTCTTC. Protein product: CASSEREIGTYNEQFF.

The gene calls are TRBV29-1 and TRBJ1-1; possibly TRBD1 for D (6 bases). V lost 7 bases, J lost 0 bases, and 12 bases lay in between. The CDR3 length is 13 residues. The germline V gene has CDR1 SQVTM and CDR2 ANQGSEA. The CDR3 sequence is CSACGQLNTEAFF. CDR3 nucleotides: TGCAGCGCATGCGGACAGTTGAACACTGAAGCTTTCTTT.

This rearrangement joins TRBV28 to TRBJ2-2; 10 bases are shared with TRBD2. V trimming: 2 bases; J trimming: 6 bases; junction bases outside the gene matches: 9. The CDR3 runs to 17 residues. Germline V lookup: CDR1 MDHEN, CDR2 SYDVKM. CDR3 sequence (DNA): TGTGCCAGCAGTTTACTTTGGCTAGCGGGGGAGTCCGGGGAGCTGTTTTTT. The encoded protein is CASSLLWLAGESGELFF. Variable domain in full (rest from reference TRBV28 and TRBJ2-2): DVKVTQSSRYLVKRTGEKVFLECVQDMDHENMFWYRQDPGLGLRLIYFSYDVKMKEKGDIPEGYSVSREKKERFSLILESASTNQTSMYLCASSLLWLAGESGELFFGEGSRLTVL.

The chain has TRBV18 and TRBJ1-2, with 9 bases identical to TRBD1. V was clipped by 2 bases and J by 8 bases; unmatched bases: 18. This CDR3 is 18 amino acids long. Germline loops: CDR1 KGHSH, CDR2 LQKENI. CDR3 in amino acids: CASSPGATGTGRLKGYTF. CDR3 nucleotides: TGTGCCAGCTCACCAGGGGCGACCGGGACAGGGAGGTTAAAGGGCTACACCTTC.

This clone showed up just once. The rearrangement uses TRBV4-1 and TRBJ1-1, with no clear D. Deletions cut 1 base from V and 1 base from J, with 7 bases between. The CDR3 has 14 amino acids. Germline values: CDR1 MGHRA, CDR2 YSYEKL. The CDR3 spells CASSQARANTEAFF. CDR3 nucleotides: TGCGCCAGCAGCCAAGCGAGAGCGAACACTGAAGCTTTCTTT.

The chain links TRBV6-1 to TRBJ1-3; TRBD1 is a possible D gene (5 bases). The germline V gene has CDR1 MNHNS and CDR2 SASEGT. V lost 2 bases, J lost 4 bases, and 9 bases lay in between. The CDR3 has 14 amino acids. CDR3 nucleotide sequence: TGTGCCAGCAGTGAATCAGGGTCCGGAAACACCATATATTTT. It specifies CASSESGSGNTIYF.

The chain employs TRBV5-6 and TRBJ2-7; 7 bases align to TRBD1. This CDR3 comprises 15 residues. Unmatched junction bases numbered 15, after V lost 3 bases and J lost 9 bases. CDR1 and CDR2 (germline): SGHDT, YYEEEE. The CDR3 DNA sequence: TGTGCCAGCAGCTCGTCAGGGACAGCGCCGGCAGGGCAGTACTTC. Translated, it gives CASSSSGTAPAGQYF.

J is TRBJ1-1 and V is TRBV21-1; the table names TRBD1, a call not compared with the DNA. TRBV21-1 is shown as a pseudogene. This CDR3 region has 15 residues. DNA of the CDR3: TGTGCCAGCAGCAAGTTAAGGGGGCAGGTCACTGAAGCTTTCTTT. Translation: CASSKLRGQVTEAFF.

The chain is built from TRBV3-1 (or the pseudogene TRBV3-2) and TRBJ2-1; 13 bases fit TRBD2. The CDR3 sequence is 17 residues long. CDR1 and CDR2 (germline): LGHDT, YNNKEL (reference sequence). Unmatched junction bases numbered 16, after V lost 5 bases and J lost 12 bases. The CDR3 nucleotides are TGTGCCAGCAGCTACGGCCAAAAAACTAGCGGGAGGGGCGGGCAGTTCTTC. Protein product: CASSYGQKTSGRGGQFF.

The CDR3, as DNA: TGTGCCAGCACTCTAAATAGCCTGGATACGCAGTATTTT. Translating gives CASTLNSLDTQYF. The rearrangement links TRBV6-5 to TRBJ2-3; D ambiguous. The CDR3 covers 13 residues. The V gene's germline CDR1 is MNHEY and CDR2 SVGAGI. The V end was cut by 7 bases, the J end by 6 bases, with 14 bases between.

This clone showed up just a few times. The CDR3 sequence: CASSSQPQRESSYEQYF. CDR3 sequence (DNA): TGCGCCAGCAGCTCCCAGCCCCAGCGGGAGAGCTCCTACGAGCAGTACTTC. V gene TRBV5-1 combines with J gene TRBJ2-7, with 8 positions matching TRBD2. J was trimmed by 0 bases and V by 3 bases; bases with no gene match: 11. CDR1 SGHRS and CDR2 YFSETQ come from the germline V gene. The length of the CDR3 is 17 residues.

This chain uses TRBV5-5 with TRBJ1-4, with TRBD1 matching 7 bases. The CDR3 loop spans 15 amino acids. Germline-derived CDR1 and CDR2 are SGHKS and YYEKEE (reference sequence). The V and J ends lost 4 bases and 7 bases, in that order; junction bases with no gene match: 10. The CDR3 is CASSARGQGGEKLFF. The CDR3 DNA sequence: TGTGCCAGCAGCGCGCGCGGGCAGGGGGGTGAAAAACTGTTTTTT.

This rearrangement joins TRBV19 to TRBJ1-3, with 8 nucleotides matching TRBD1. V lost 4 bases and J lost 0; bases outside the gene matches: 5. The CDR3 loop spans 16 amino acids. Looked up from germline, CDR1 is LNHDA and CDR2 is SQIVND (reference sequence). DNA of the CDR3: TGTGCCAGTAGTACCTATGGACAGGGCTCTGGAAACACCATATATTTT. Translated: CASSTYGQGSGNTIYF. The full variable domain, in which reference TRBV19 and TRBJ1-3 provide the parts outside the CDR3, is DGGITQSPKYLFRKEGQNVTLSCEQNLNHDAMYWYRQDPGQGLRLIYYSQIVNDFQKGDIAEGYSVSREKKESFPLTVTSAQKNPTAFYLCASSTYGQGSGNTIYFGEGSWLTVV.

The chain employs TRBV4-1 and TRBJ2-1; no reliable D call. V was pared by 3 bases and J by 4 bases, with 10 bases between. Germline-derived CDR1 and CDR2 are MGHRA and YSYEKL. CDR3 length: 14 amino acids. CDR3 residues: CASSQSPIYNEQFF. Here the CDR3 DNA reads TGCGCCAGCAGCCAGTCCCCTATATACAATGAGCAGTTCTTC.